Below, 5 T cell receptor beta chains from the same sample are listed, as sequenced in a study of a mutant IDH1 vaccine in newly diagnosed glioma. TCRdb's copy holds only in-frame clones and misses some; the assay was immunoSEQ multiplex PCR. The repertoire holds roughly 74,000 clones, with roughly 85% as singletons. Which antigens these TCRs recognize remains unknown. Time point of the sample: week 23, last vaccination. The vaccine gave 300 ug of a 20-mer mutant IDH1 peptide subcutaneously per dose. The sequencing used PBMCs, collected from a glioma patient whose treatment included an IDH1 peptide vaccine. The receptors derive from a woman aged 50 to 60 with glioma.

This clone was detected once. The V and J genes are TRBV6-5 and TRBJ1-1; 7 positions match TRBD1. The germline V gene has CDR1 MNHEY and CDR2 SVGAGI. V was pared by 5 bases and J by 1 base, with 7 bases of the junction left unmatched. This CDR3 is 15 amino acids long. The CDR3 reads CASSKTTGTNTEAFF. Here the CDR3 DNA reads TGTGCCAGCAGTAAAACGACAGGGACGAACACTGAAGCTTTCTTT.

J is TRBJ2-3 and V is TRBV29-1; 12 bases are a match to TRBD2. CDR1 and CDR2 (germline): SQVTM, ANQGSEA. The CDR3 runs 17 residues. V was pared by 3 bases and J by 2 bases, with 9 bases of the junction left unmatched. In DNA, the CDR3 is TGCAGCGTTGACGAAAGGGGGACTAGCGGGTTCACAGATACGCAGTATTTT. It encodes CSVDERGTSGFTDTQYF.

The rearrangement joins TRBV6-1 to TRBJ1-2, with TRBD1 as a possible D gene (6 bases). The germline gives CDR1 MNHNS, CDR2 SASEGT. CDR3 length: 15 residues. V gave up 6 bases and J gave up 8 bases, with 22 bases separating them. The CDR3 reads CASSPGAGTSQGYTF. The DNA of the CDR3 is TGTGCCAGCAGCCCAGGGGCCGGGACTTCCCAGGGCTACACCTTC.

The chain carries TRBV7-9 and TRBJ2-5, with 7 positions matching TRBD1. V shed 1 base, J shed 1 base, and the junction held 3 bases outside the gene matches. CDR3 size: 15 residues. From germline, CDR1 is SEHNR and CDR2 FQNEAQ (reference sequence). The CDR3, as DNA: TGTGCCAGCAGCTTAGTCGGACAGGTCCAAGAGACCCAGTACTTC. Translated, it gives CASSLVGQVQETQYF.

The chain carries TRBV12-5 and TRBJ2-3; TRBD1 is a possible D gene (6 bases). Trimming left V 0 bases short and J 2 bases short, with 15 bases between. The CDR3 sequence is 17 residues long. From germline, CDR1 is LGHNT and CDR2 FRNRAP. CDR3 in amino acids: CASGLVLGRGFTDTQYF. The CDR3 nucleotides are TGTGCTAGTGGTTTGGTACTCGGCAGGGGATTCACAGATACGCAGTATTTT. The full variable domain, rest sourced from reference TRBV12-5 and TRBJ2-3, is DARVTQTPRHKVTEMGQEVTMRCQPILGHNTVFWYRQTMMQGLELLAYFRNRAPLDDSGMPKDRFSAEMPDATLATLKIQPSEPRDSAVYFCASGLVLGRGFTDTQYFGPGTRLTVL.